The 3 T cell receptor beta chains presented below share a single source sample, sequenced in a study of blood T cell repertoires in COVID-19. Assay: immunoSEQ multiplex PCR; the TCRdb copy retains only in-frame clones and omits some. Here the sample spans 55,000 to 90,000 clones, about 90% being singletons. Sequenced: peripheral blood. The receptors here all came from a human donor with active COVID-19. The donor label of this sample is uncertain.

This clone was seen a few times. This rearrangement joins TRBV11-2 to TRBJ1-1, with no clear D. V was pared by 5 bases and J by 0 bases, with 22 bases between. The germline CDR1 and CDR2 sequences are SGHAT and FQNNGV. This CDR3 has 18 residues. CDR3 amino acids: CASSPKVGTGRLNTEAFF. DNA of the CDR3: TGTGCCAGCAGCCCGAAGGTAGGCACCGGGAGGCTGAACACTGAAGCTTTCTTT. Supplemented by reference TRBV11-2 and TRBJ1-1, the full variable domain reads EAGVAQSPRYKIIEKRQSVAFWCNPISGHATLYWYQQILGQGPKLLIQFQNNGVVDDSQLPKDRFSAERLKGVDSTLKIQPAKLEDSAVYLCASSPKVGTGRLNTEAFFGQGTRLTVV.

V is TRBV9 and J is TRBJ2-3, with D possibly being TRBD1 (6 bases). The CDR3 totals 17 residues. Trimming took off 3 bases at V and 1 base at J, with 18 bases between the two ends. Germline-derived CDR1 and CDR2 are SGDLS and YYNGEE. CDR3 DNA: TGTGCCAGCAGCGAGGGCCCCAGGGGCAGGGGCACAGATACGCAGTATTTT. It encodes CASSEGPRGRGTDTQYF.

The rearrangement links TRBV30 to TRBJ2-3; D ambiguous. The germline V gene has CDR1 GTSNPN and CDR2 SVGIG (reference sequence). The CDR3 length is 13 residues. The V and J ends lost 4 bases and 1 base respectively, with 9 bases between them. For the CDR3, the DNA is TGTGCCTGGAATCTAGGAGGCACAGATACGCAGTATTTT. This sequence encodes CAWNLGGTDTQYF.